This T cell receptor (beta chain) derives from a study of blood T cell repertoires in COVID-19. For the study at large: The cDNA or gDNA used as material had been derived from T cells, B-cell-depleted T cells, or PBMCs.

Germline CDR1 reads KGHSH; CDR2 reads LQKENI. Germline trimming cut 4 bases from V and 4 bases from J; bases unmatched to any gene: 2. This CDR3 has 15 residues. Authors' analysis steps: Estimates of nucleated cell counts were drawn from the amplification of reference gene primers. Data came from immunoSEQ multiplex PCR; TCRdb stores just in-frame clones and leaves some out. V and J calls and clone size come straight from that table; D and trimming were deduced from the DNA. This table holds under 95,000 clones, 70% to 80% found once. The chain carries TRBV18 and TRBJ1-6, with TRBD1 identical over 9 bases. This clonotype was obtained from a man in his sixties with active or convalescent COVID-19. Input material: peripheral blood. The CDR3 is CASSRGQGYNSPLHF. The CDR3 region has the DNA TGTGCCAGCTCACGGGGACAGGGATATAATTCACCCCTCCACTTT.